Included here is one T cell receptor (beta chain) sequence, with context. The record originates from a study of CD8 T cells in Susac syndrome. Random hexamers were used to reverse transcribe the RNA input (about 0.5 to 1 ug). TCRdb re-called the immunoSEQ multiplex PCR reads through MiXCR, storing one row per CDR3 protein. This sample has approximately 190,000 distinct CDR3 sequences, with around 93% found just once. Sequenced sample: CD8+ T cells from PBMCs. This receptor was identified in a human donor with Susac syndrome.

In DNA form, the CDR3 reads TGTGCTAGTGCTAGGGGCGGCATCTATGGCTACACCTTC. It translates to CASARGGIYGYTF. The chain recombines TRBV12-5 with TRBJ1-2, with a tentative D call TRBD1 (5 bases). Trimming stripped 7 bases from V and 4 bases from J, with 13 bases between. From germline, CDR1 is LGHNT and CDR2 FRNRAP. This CDR3 contains 13 residues.